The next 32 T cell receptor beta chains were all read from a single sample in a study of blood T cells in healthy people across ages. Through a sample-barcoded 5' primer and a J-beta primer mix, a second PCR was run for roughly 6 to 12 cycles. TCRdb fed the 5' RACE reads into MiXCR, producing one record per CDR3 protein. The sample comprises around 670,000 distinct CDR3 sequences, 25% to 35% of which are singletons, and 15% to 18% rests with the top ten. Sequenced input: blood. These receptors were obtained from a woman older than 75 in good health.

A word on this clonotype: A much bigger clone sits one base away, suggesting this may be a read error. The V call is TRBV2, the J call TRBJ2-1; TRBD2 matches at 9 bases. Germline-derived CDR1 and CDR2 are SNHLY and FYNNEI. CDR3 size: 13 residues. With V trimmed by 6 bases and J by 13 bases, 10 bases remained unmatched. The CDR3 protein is CASRETSGFSQFF. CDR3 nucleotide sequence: TGTGCCAGCAGGGAAACTAGCGGGTTTTCACAGTTCTTC.

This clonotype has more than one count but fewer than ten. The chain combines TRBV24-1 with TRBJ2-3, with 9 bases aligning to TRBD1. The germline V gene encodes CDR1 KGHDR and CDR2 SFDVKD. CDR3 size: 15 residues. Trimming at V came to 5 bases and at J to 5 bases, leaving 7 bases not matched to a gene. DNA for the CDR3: TGTGCCACCAGTGGGAGACAGGGGGTAGGAGATACGCAGTATTTT. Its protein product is CATSGRQGVGDTQYF.

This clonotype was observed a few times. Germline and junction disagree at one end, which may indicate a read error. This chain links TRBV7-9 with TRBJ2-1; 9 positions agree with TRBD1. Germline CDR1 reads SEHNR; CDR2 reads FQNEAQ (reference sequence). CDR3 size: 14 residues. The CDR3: CASTLGDRDYEQFF. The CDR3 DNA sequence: TGCGCCAGCACCCTAGGGGACAGGGACTACGAGCAGTTCTTC.

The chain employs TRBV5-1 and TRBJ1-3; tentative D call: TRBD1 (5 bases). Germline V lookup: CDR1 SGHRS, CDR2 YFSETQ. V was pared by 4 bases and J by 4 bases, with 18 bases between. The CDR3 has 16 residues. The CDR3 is CASSPAPARGGNTIYF. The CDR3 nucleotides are TGCGCCAGCAGCCCGGCTCCCGCACGGGGCGGAAACACCATATATTTT.

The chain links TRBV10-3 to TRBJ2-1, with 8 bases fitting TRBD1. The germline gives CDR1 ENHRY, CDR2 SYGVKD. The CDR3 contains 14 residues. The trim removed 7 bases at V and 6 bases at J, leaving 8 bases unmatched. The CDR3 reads CAITGQGACNEQFF. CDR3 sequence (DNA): TGTGCCATCACGGGGCAGGGGGCGTGCAATGAGCAGTTCTTC.

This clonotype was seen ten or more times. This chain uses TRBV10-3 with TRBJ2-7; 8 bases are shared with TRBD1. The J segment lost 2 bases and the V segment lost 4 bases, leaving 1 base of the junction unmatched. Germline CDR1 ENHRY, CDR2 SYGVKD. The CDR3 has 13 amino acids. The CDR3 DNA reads TGTGCCATCAGTGTACAGGGGGCCTACGAGCAGTACTTC. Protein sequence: CAISVQGAYEQYF.

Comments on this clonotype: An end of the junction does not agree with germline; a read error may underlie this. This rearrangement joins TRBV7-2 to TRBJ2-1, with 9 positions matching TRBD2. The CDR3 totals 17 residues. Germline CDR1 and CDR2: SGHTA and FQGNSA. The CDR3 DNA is TGTGTCAGCAGCTCGGGGGGGGCTAGCGGGGTAGTCTATGAGCAGTTCTTC. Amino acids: CVSSSGGASGVVYEQFF.

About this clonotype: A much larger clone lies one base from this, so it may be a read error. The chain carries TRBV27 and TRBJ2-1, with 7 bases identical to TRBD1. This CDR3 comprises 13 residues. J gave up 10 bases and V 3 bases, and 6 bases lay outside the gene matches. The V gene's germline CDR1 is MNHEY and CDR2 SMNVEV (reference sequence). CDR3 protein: CASSLDRFSEQFF. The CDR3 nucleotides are TGTGCCAGCAGTTTGGACAGGTTCTCCGAGCAGTTCTTC.

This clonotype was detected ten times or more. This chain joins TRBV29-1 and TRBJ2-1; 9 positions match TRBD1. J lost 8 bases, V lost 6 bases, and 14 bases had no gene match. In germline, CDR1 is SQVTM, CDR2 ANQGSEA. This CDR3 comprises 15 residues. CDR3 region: CSVTPRDRVGHEQFF. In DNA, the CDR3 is TGCAGCGTCACCCCCCGGGACAGGGTGGGTCATGAGCAGTTCTTC.

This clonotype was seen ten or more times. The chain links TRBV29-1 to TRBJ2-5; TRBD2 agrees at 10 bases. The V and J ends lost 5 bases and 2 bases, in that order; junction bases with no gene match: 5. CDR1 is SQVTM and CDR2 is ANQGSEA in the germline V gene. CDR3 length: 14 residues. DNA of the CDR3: TGCAGCGTTTCTAGCGGGGGCTATCAAGAGACCCAGTACTTC. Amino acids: CSVSSGGYQETQYF.

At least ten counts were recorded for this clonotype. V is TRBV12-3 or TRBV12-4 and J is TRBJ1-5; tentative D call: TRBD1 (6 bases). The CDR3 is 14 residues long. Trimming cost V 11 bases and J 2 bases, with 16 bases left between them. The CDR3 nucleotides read TGTGCCTGCGCGAGAGAGGGGGGCAATCAGCCCCAGCATTTT. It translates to CACAREGGNQPQHF.

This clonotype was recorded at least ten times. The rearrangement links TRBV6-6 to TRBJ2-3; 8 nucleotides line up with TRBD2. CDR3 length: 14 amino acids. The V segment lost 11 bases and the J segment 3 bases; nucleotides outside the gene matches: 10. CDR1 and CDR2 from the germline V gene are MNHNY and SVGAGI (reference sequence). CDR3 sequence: CAAAPGGRTDTQYF. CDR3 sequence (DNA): TGTGCCGCAGCCCCGGGAGGGCGGACAGATACGCAGTATTTT.

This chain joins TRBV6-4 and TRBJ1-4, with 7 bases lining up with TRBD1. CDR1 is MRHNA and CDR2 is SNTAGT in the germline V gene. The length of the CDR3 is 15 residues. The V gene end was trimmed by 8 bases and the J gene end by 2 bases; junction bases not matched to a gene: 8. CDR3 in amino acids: CASGRQDRTNEKLFF. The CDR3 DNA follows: TGTGCCAGCGGGAGACAGGACAGGACTAATGAAAAACTGTTTTTT.

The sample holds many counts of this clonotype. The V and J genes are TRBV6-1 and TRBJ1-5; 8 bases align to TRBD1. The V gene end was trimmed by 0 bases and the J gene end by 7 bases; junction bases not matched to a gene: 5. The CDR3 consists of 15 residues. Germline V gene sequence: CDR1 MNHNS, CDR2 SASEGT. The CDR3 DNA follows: TGTGCCAGCAGTGAAGCGACAGGGGCTGGCCAGCCCCAGCATTTT. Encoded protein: CASSEATGAGQPQHF.

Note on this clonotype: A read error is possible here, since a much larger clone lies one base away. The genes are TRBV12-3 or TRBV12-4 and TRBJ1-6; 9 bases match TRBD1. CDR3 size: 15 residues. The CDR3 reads CAGSLGDRDNSPLHF. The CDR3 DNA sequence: TGTGCCGGCAGTTTAGGGGACAGGGATAATTCACCCCTCCACTTT.

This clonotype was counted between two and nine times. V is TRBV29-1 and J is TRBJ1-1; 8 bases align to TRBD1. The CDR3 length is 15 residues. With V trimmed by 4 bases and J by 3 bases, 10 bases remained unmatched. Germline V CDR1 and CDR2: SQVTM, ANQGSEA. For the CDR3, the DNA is TGCAGCGTTGGGGGAGGACAGGGTATCCACACTGAAGCTTTCTTT. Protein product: CSVGGGQGIHTEAFF.

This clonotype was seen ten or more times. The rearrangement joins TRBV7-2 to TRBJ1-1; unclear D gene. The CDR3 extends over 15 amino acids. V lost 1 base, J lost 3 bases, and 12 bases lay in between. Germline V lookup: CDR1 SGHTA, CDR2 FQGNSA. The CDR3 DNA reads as TGTGCCAGCAGCTTAGTCGGCCGCGGGGACACTGAAGCTTTCTTT. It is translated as CASSLVGRGDTEAFF.

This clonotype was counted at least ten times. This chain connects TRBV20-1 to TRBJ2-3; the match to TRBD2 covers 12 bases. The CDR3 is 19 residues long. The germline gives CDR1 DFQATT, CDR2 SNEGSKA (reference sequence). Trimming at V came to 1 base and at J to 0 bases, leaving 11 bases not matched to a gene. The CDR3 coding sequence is TGCAGTGCTAGAGTGCCTAGCGGGGGGGTCCGTGCTAGCACAGATACGCAGTATTTT. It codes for CSARVPSGGVRASTDTQYF.

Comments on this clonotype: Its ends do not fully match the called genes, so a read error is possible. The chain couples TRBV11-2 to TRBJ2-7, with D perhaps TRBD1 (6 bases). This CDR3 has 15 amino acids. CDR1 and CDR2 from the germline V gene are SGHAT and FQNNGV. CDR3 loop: CAGSLGTRSSYEQYF. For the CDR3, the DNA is TGTGCCGGCAGCTTGGGGACAAGGAGCTCCTACGAGCAGTACTTC.

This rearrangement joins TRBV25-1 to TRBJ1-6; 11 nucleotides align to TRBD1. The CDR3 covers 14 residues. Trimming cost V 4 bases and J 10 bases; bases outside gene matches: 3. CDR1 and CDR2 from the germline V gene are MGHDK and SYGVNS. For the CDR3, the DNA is TGTGCCAGCAGTGCCCGGACAGGGGGCTCACCCCTCCACTTT. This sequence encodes CASSARTGGSPLHF.

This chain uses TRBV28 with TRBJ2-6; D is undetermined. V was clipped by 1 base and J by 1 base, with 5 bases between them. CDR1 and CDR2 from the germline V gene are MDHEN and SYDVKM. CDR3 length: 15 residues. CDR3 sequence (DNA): TGTGCCAGCAGTTTATATGGATCTGGGGCCAACGTCCTGACTTTC. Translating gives CASSLYGSGANVLTF.

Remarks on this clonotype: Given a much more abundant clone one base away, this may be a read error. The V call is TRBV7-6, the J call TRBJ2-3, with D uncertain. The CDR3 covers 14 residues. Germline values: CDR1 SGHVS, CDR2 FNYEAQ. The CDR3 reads CAGSLKAATDTQYF. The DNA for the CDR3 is TGTGCCGGCAGCTTAAAGGCAGCCACAGATACGCAGTATTTT.

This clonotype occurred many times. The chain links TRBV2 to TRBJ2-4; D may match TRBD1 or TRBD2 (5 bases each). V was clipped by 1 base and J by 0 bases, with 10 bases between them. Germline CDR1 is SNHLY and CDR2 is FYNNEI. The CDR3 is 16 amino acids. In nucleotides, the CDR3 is TGTGCCAGCAGTGAAGGGCAGGGAGTAGCCAAAAACATTCAGTACTTC. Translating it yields CASSEGQGVAKNIQYF.

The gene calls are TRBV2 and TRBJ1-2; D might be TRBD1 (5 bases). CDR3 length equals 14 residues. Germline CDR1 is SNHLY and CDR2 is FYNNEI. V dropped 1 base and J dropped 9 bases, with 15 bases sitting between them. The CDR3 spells CASSEGSGLMSYTF. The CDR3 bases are TGTGCCAGCAGTGAAGGGTCAGGGTTGATGAGCTACACCTTC. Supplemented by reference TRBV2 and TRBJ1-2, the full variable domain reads EPEVTQTPSHQVTQMGQEVILRCVPISNHLYFYWYRQILGQKVEFLVSFYNNEISEKSEIFDDQFSVERPDGSNFTLKIRSTKLEDSAMYFCASSEGSGLMSYTFGSGTRLTVV.

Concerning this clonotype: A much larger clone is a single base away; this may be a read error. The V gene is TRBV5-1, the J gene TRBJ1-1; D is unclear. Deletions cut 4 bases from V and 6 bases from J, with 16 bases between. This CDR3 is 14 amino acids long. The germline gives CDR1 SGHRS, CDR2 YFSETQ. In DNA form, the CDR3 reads TGCGCCAGCAGCAGTTCACGGAGCTGGGCTGAAGCTTTCTTT. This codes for CASSSSRSWAEAFF.

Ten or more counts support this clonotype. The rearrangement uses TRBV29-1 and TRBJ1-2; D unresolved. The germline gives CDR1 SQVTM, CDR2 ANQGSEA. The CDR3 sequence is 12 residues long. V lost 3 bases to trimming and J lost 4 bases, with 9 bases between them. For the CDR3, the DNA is TGCAGCGTTGACTCGACGGGCTATGGCTACACCTTC. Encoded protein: CSVDSTGYGYTF.

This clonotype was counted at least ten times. The CDR3 loop reads CATSGGISASTDTQYF. The CDR3 nucleotides are TGTGCCACCAGCGGGGGGATCAGCGCCAGCACAGATACGCAGTATTTT. The V and J genes are TRBV15 and TRBJ2-3, with D maybe TRBD2 (6 bases). Trimming pared 5 bases from V and 0 bases from J, leaving 15 bases between. The CDR3 length is 16 residues. CDR1 is LNHNV and CDR2 is YYDKDF in the germline V gene (reference sequence).

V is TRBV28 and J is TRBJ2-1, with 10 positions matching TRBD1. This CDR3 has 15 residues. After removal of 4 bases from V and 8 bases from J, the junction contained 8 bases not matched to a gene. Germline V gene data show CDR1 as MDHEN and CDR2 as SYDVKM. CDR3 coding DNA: TGTGCCAGCAGTTCAAGGGACAGGGGATTGGATGAGCAGTTCTTC. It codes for CASSSRDRGLDEQFF.

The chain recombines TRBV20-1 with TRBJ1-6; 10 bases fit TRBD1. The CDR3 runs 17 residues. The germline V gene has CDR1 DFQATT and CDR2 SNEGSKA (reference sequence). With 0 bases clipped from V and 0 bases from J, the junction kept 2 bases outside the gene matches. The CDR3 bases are TGCAGTGCTAGAGAGGGACAGGGGAGCTCCTATAATTCACCCCTCCACTTT. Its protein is CSAREGQGSSYNSPLHF.

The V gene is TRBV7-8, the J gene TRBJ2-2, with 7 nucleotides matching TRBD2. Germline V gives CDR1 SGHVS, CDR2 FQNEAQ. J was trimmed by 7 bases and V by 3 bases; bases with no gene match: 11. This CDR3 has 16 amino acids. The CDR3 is CASSLIGGRGDGELFF. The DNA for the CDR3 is TGTGCCAGCAGCTTGATAGGCGGGAGAGGGGACGGGGAGCTGTTTTTT.

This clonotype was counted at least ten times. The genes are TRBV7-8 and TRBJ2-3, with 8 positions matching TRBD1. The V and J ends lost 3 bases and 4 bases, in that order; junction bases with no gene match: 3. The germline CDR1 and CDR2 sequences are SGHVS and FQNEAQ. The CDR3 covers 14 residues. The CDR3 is CASSFQGAPDTQYF. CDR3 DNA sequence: TGTGCCAGCAGCTTTCAGGGGGCTCCAGATACGCAGTATTTT.

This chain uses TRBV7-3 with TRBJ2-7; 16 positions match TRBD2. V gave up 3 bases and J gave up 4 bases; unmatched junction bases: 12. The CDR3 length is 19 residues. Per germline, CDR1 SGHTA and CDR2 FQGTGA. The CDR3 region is CASSLQSPGTSGGAYEQYF. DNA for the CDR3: TGTGCCAGCAGCTTGCAAAGCCCCGGGACTAGCGGGGGGGCTTACGAGCAGTACTTC.